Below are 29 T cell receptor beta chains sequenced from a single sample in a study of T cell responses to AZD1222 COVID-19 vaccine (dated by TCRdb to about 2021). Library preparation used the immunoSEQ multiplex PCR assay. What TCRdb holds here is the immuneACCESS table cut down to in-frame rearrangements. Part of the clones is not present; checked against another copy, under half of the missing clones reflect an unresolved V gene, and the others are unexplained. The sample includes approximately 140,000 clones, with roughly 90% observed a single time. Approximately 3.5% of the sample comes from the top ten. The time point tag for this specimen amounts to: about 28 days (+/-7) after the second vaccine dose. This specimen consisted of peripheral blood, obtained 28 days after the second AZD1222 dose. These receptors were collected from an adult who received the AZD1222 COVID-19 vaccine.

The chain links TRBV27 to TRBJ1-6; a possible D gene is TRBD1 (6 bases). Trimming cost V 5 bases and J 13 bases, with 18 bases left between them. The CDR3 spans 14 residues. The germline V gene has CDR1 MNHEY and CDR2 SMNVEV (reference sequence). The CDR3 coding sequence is TGTGCCAGCAGTCAGAACAGGGATTTACACCCCCTCCACTTT. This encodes CASSQNRDLHPLHF.

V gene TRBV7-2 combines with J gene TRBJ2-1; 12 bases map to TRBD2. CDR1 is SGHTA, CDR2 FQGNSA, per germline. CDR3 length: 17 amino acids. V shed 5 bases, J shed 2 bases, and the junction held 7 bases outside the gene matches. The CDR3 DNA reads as TGTGCCAGCAGCCCCAGGTGGACTAGCGGGACCTACAATGAGCAGTTCTTC. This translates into CASSPRWTSGTYNEQFF.

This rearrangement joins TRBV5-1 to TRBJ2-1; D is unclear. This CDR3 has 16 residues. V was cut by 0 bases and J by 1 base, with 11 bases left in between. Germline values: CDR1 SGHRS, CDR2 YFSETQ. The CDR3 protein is CASSLVTGPSYNEQFF. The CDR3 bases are TGCGCCAGCAGCTTGGTAACCGGGCCTTCCTACAATGAGCAGTTCTTC.

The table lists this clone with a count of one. The CDR3 DNA follows: TGCAGCGTTGTCGATCCCCAAGAGACCCAGTACTTC. Translated, it gives CSVVDPQETQYF. The chain recombines TRBV29-1 with TRBJ2-5, with D uncertain. The CDR3 runs to 12 residues. Germline V gene sequence: CDR1 SQVTM, CDR2 ANQGSEA. Trimming stripped 4 bases from V and 1 base from J, with 7 bases between.

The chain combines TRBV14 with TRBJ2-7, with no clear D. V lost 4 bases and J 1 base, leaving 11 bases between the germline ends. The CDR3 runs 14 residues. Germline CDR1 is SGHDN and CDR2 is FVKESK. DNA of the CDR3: TGTGCCAGCAGCCTCTCGCTACTATCCTACGAGCAGTACTTC. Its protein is CASSLSLLSYEQYF.

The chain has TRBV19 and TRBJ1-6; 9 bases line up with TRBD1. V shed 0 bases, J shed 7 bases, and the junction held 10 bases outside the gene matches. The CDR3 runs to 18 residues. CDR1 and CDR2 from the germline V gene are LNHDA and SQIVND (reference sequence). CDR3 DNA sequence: TGTGCCAGTAGTATAGATCGGAACAGGGGGCTCAAGAATTCACCCCTCCACTTT. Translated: CASSIDRNRGLKNSPLHF. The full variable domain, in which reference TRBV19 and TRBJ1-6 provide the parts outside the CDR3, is DGGITQSPKYLFRKEGQNVTLSCEQNLNHDAMYWYRQDPGQGLRLIYYSQIVNDFQKGDIAEGYSVSREKKESFPLTVTSAQKNPTAFYLCASSIDRNRGLKNSPLHFGNGTRLTVT.

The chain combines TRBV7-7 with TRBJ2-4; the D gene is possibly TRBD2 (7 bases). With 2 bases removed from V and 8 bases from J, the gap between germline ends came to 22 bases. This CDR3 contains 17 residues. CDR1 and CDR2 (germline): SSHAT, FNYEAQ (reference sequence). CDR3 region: CASSLSGGRQAGYIQYF. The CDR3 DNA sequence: TGTGCCAGCAGCTTATCGGGGGGCCGTCAAGCTGGGTACATTCAGTACTTC.

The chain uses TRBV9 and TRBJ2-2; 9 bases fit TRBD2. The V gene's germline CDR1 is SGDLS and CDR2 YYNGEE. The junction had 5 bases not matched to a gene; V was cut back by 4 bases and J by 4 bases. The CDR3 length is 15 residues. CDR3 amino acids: CASSPGLATTGELFF. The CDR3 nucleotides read TGTGCCAGCAGCCCCGGACTAGCGACCACCGGGGAGCTGTTTTTT.

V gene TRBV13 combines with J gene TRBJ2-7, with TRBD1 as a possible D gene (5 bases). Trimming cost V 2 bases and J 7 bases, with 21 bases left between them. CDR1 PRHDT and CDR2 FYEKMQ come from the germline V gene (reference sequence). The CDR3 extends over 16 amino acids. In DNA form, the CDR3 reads TGTGCCAGCAGCTTACCCCGCAGGACAACCGCTCAAGAGCAGTACTTC. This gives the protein CASSLPRRTTAQEQYF.

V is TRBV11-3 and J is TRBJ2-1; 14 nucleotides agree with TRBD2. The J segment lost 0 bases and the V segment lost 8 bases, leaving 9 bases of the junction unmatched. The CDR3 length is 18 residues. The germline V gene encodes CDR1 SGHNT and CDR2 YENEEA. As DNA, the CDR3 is TGTGCCAGCCGGGGCTCAGGGACTAGCGGGAGCTCCTACAATGAGCAGTTCTTC. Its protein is CASRGSGTSGSSYNEQFF.

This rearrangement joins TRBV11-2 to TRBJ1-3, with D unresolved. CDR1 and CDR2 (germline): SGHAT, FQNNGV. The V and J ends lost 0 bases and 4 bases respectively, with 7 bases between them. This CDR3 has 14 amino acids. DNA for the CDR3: TGTGCCAGCAGCTTAGAGGGGATGGGAAACACCATATATTTT. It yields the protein CASSLEGMGNTIYF. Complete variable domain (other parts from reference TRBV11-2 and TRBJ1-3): EAGVAQSPRYKIIEKRQSVAFWCNPISGHATLYWYQQILGQGPKLLIQFQNNGVVDDSQLPKDRFSAERLKGVDSTLKIQPAKLEDSAVYLCASSLEGMGNTIYFGEGSWLTVV.

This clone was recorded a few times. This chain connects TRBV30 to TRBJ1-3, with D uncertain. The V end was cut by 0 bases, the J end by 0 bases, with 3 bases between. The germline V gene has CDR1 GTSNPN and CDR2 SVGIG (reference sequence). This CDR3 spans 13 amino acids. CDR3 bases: TGTGCCTGGAGTGTTAACTCTGGAAACACCATATATTTT. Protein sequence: CAWSVNSGNTIYF.

This CDR3 is CASSKGRGSGNTIYF. CDR3 nucleotides: TGTGCCAGCAGCAAAGGAAGGGGCTCTGGAAACACCATATATTTT. V is TRBV21-1 and J is TRBJ1-3; TRBD1 is taken as the D call from the table, unchecked against the DNA. TRBV21-1 has pseudogene status. CDR3 length: 15 amino acids.

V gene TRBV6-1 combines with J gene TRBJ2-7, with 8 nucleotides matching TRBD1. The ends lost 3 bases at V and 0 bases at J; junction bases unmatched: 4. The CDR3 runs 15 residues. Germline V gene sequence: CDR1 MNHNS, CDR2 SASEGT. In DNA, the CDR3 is TGTGCCAGCAGTGACCGGGACAGGAGCTCCTACGAGCAGTACTTC. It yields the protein CASSDRDRSSYEQYF.

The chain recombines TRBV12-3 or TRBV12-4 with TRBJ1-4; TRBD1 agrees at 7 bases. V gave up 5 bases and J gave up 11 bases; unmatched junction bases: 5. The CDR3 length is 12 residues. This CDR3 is CASSRQGWKLFF. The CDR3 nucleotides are TGTGCCAGCAGTCGACAGGGTTGGAAACTGTTTTTT.

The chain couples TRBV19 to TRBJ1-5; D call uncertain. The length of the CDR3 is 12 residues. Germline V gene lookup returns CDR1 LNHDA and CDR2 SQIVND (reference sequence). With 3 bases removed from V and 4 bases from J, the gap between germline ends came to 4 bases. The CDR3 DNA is TGTGCCAGTAGTATGCTGAATCAGCCCCAGCATTTT. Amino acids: CASSMLNQPQHF.

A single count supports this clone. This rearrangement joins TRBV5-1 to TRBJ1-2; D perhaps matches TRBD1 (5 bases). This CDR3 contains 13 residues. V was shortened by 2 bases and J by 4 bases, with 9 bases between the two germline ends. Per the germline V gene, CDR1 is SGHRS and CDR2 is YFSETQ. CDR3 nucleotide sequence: TGCGCCAGCAGCTTCCAGGGATCCTATGGCTACACCTTC. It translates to CASSFQGSYGYTF.

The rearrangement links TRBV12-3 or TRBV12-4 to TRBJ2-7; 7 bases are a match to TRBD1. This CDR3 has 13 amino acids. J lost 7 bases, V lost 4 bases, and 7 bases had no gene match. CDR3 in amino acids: CASSSNRGQEQYF. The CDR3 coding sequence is TGTGCCAGCAGTTCCAACAGGGGTCAGGAGCAGTACTTC.

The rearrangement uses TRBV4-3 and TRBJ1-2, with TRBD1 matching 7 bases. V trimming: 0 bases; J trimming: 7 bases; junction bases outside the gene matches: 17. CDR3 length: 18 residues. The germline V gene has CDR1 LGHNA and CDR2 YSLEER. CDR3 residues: CASSQDTGTATPLSGYTF. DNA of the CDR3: TGCGCCAGCAGCCAAGATACCGGGACAGCGACCCCCCTAAGTGGCTACACCTTC.

This chain's CDR3 is CASSLEAGYSYEQYF. CDR3 sequence (DNA): TGTGCCAGCAGCTTAGAGGCGGGATACTCCTACGAGCAGTACTTC. V gene TRBV7-3 combines with J gene TRBJ2-7; D is perhaps TRBD2 (6 bases). The CDR3 has 15 amino acids. CDR1 is SGHTA and CDR2 is FQGTGA in the germline V gene. The V gene lost 2 bases and the J gene lost 0 bases, with 11 bases spanning the gap. The variable domain in full, with the rest retrieved from reference TRBV7-3 and TRBJ2-7, is GAGVSQTPSNKVTEKGKYVELRCDPISGHTALYWYRQSLGQGPEFLIYFQGTGAADDSGLPNDRFFAVRPEGSVSTLKIQRTERGDSAVYLCASSLEAGYSYEQYFGPGTRLTVT.

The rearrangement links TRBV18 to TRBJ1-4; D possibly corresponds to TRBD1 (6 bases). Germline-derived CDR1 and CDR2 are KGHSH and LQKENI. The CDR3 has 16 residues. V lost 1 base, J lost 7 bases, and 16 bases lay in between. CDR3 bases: TGTGCCAGCTCACCACGTGTGGGACAAGGAGGTGAAAAACTGTTTTTT. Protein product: CASSPRVGQGGEKLFF.

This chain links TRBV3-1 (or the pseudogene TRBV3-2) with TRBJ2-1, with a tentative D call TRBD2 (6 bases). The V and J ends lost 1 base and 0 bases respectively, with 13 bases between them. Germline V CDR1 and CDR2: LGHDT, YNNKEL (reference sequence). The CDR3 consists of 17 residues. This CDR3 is CASSQVFGGNSYNEQFF. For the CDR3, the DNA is TGTGCCAGCAGCCAAGTTTTTGGCGGGAACTCCTACAATGAGCAGTTCTTC.

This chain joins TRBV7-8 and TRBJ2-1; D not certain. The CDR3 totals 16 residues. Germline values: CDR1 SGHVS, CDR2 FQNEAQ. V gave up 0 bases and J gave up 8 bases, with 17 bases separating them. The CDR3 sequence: CASSLAGLESLYEQFF. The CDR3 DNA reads TGTGCCAGCAGCTTAGCTGGGCTAGAGTCGTTGTATGAGCAGTTCTTC. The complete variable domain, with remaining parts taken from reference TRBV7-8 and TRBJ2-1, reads GAGVSQSPRYKVAKRGQDVALRCDPISGHVSLFWYQQALGQGPEFLTYFQNEAQLDKSGLPSDRFFAERPEGSVSTLKIQRTQQEDSAVYLCASSLAGLESLYEQFFGPGTRLTVL.

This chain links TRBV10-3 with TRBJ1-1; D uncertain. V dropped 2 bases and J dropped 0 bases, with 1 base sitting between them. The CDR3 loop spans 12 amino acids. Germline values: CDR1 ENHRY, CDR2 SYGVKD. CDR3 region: CAISEVNTEAFF. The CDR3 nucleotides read TGTGCCATCAGTGAGGTGAACACTGAAGCTTTCTTT.

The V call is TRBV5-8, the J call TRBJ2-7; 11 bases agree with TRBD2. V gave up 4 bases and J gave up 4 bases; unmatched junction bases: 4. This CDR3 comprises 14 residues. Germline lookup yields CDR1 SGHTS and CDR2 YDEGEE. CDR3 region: CASSGTSGKYEQYF. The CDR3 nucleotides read TGTGCCAGCAGCGGGACTAGCGGAAAGTACGAGCAGTACTTC.

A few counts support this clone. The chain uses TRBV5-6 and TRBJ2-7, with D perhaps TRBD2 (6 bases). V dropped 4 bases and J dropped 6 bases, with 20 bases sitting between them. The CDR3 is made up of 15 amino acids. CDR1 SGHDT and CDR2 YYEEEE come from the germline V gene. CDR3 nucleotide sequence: TGTGCCAGCAGCCCGACACCGGGACTGGTTCTCGAGCAGTACTTC. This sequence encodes CASSPTPGLVLEQYF.

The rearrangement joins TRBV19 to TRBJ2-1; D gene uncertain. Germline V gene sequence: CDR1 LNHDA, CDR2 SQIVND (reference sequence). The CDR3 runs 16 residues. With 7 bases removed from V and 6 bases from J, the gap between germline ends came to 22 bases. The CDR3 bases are TGTGCCAGTACCTTCGCTGGCGGTGCTGGCGTCAATGAGCAGTTCTTC. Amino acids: CASTFAGGAGVNEQFF.

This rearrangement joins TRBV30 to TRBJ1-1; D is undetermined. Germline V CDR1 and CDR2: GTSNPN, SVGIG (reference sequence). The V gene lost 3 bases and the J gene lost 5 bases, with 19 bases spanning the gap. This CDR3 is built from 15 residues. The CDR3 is CAWSPGNTPGTEAFF. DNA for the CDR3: TGTGCCTGGAGCCCCGGCAACACCCCGGGAACTGAAGCTTTCTTT.

The chain's CDR3 is CASSLRLDRDEQFF. CDR3 nucleotides: TGTGCCAGCAGCTTGCGGCTAGACAGGGATGAGCAGTTCTTC. The chain couples TRBV12-1 to TRBJ2-1; TRBD1 is taken as the D call from the table, unchecked against the DNA. TRBV12-1 is a pseudogene locus. The CDR3 has 14 amino acids.